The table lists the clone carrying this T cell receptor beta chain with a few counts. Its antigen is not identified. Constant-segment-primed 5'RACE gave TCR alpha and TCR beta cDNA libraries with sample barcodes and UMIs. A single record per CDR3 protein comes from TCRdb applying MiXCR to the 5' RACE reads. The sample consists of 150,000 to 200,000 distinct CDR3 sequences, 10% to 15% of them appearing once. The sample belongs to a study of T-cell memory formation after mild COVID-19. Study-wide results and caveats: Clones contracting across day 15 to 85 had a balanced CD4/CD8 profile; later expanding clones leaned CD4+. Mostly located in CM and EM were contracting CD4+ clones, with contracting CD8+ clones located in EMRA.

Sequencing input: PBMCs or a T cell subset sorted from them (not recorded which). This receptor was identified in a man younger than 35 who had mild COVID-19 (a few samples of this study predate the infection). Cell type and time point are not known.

The CDR3 bases are TGTGCCAGCAGCTTTGACCAGACGGGCGCTGAAGCTTTCTTT. This gives the protein CASSFDQTGAEAFF. The chain joins TRBV5-4 to TRBJ1-1, with unresolved D. Trimming removed 2 bases from V and 6 bases from J, with 14 bases in between. From germline, CDR1 is SGHNT and CDR2 YYREEE (reference sequence). CDR3 size: 14 residues.